This T cell receptor (beta chain) was identified in a study of patients and donors after allogeneic stem cell transplantation. The CDR3 has 15 amino acids. V lost 6 bases and J lost 7; bases outside the gene matches: 7. Germline loops: CDR1 SGHRS, CDR2 YFSETQ. TCRdb fed the RT-PCR reads into MiXCR, producing one record per CDR3 protein. Of about a million distinct CDR3 sequences listed, roughly 17% are singletons. The sequenced sample was blood, either unsorted or a sorted T cell fraction (not recorded which). The chain joins TRBV5-1 to TRBJ2-2, with TRBD2 identical over 12 bases. This clonotype was sampled from a human donor who was either an allogeneic HSCT recipient or a stem cell or donor lymphocyte infusion donor (not recorded which). It is not recorded whose cells these are; they may come from a transplant donor. The CDR3 spells CASNRGLAGLGELFF. The CDR3, as DNA: TGCGCCAGCAACCGGGGACTAGCGGGCCTCGGGGAGCTGTTTTTT. The full variable domain, rest sourced from reference TRBV5-1 and TRBJ2-2, is KAGVTQTPRYLIKTRGQQVTLSCSPISGHRSVSWYQQTPGQGLQFLFEYFSETQRNKGNFPGRFSGRQFSNSRSEMNVSTLELGDSALYLCASNRGLAGLGELFFGEGSRLTVL.